Included here is one T cell receptor beta chain sequence, with context. The antigen is not known. This sample stems from a study of cytomegalovirus exposure and HLA in healthy donors. Study-wide findings and caveats: Most subjects had HLA-A and HLA-B alleles reportedly predicted accurately by TCR beta sequences.

Germline V gene sequence: CDR1 SGHAT, CDR2 FQNNGV. The length of the CDR3 is 14 residues. Trimming left V 7 bases short and J 1 base short, with 14 bases between. Researchers ran the PCR with 60 Vbeta and 13 Jbeta primers. Profiling relied on immunoSEQ multiplex PCR, and the TCRdb table lists in-frame clones only, not all of them. The sample lists about 130,000 clones, roughly 85% occurring once. The sequencing sample was made of PBMCs. This TCR came from a man aged 35 to 55 in good health and CMV-seropositive. The chain recombines TRBV11-2 with TRBJ2-7; tentative D call: TRBD2 (5 bases). This CDR3 reads CASNARGGSYEQYF. The CDR3 DNA sequence: TGTGCCAGCAATGCTAGAGGCGGGTCCTACGAGCAGTACTTC.